This TCR beta chain was identified in a study of PD-1 blockade in mismatch repair-deficient tumors. Across the study: Enrolled about 2012-2016, patients had progressing, pretreated mismatch repair-deficient cancers of 11 to 13 types.

The assay was immunoSEQ multiplex PCR, and TCRdb's table has in-frame clones only and misses some. Counted here are 120,000 or so clones, 85% to 90% occurring once; the ten biggest clones make up 12%. All patients were mismatch repair deficient, assessed by either PCR or immunohistochemistry. The sequencing used peripheral blood, collected approximately 73 weeks after starting pembrolizumab. The sequence came from an adult with mismatch repair-deficient cancer.

CDR3 DNA: TGTGCCAGCAGCGCCGGGACTAGCGGGAACTACGAGCAGTACTTC. This gives the protein CASSAGTSGNYEQYF. The rearrangement links TRBV9 to TRBJ2-7, with 13 nucleotides matching TRBD2. The V segment lost 3 bases and the J segment 3 bases; nucleotides outside the gene matches: 3. CDR1 is SGDLS and CDR2 is YYNGEE in the germline V gene. This CDR3 has 15 amino acids.